Listed below are T cell receptor beta chains from one sample, sequenced in a study of cytomegalovirus exposure and HLA in healthy donors. This table comes from immunoSEQ multiplex PCR, and its TCRdb copy is limited to in-frame clones, with some not included. Of a few hundred thousand clones in the sample, roughly four fifths were seen once. Sequenced material: PBMCs. These receptor sequences come from a woman aged 60-75 years in good health and CMV-seropositive. The CDR3 runs from the conserved cysteine through the conserved F or W. D genes are given only for firm matches. Clone size is given for some rows only: seen once, a few or many times, or a class if the clone is expanded.

J gene: TRBJ2-2; clone size: .; D gene: TRBD2; V gene: TRBV27; CDR3 DNA: TGTGCCACCTCGGGACTAGCGGGTACCACCGGGGAGCTGTTTTTT; CDR3 protein: CATSGLAGTTGELFF
J gene: TRBJ2-7; clone size: .; D gene: .; V gene: TRBV11-1; CDR3 DNA: TGTGCCAGCAGCTTAGGACCCGGACAGAGTTTCTACGAGCAGTACTTC; CDR3 protein: CASSLGPGQSFYEQYF
J gene: TRBJ1-1; clone size: .; D gene: TRBD1; V gene: TRBV5-1; CDR3 DNA: TGCGCCAGCAGCCGGGGACAGGGGGCGCGTGGCACTGAAGCTTTCTTT; CDR3 protein: CASSRGQGARGTEAFF
J gene: TRBJ1-1; clone size: .; D gene: .; V gene: TRBV27; CDR3 DNA: TGTGCCAGCAGAACCCGGGGGGAGGGGAAGGACACTGAAGCTTTCTTT; CDR3 protein: CASRTRGEGKDTEAFF
J gene: TRBJ2-6; clone size: .; D gene: .; V gene: TRBV5-1; CDR3 DNA: TGCGCCAGCAGCTTCCCATGGGGGGCTGGGGCCAACGTCCTGACTTTC; CDR3 protein: CASSFPWGAGANVLTF
J gene: TRBJ1-1; clone size: .; D gene: .; V gene: TRBV5-1; CDR3 DNA: TGCGCCAGCAGCTTGGTGGGGCAACCAAGCCTCAACACTGAAGCTTTCTTT; CDR3 protein: CASSLVGQPSLNTEAFF
J gene: TRBJ2-5; clone size: .; D gene: .; V gene: TRBV4-1; CDR3 DNA: TGCGCCAGCAGCCAGGAGGGGTGGGAGACCCAGTACTTC; CDR3 protein: CASSQEGWETQYF
J gene: TRBJ2-1; clone size: .; D gene: TRBD1; V gene: TRBV27; CDR3 DNA: TGTGCCAGCAGTTTACCTACGACCCCACCGGGACAGGGAAGTAATGAGCAGTTCTTC; CDR3 protein: CASSLPTTPPGQGSNEQFF
J gene: TRBJ2-2; clone size: .; D gene: .; V gene: TRBV30; CDR3 DNA: TGTGCCTGGAGTGTAGCAGGGAACACCGGGGAGCTGTTTTTT; CDR3 protein: CAWSVAGNTGELFF
J gene: TRBJ2-7; clone size: few; D gene: .; V gene: TRBV19; CDR3 DNA: TGTGCCAGTAGTATAAGTACAGGGACCGTCCTCTCCTACGAGCAGTACTTC; CDR3 protein: CASSISTGTVLSYEQYF
J gene: TRBJ1-4; clone size: once; D gene: .; V gene: TRBV28; CDR3 DNA: TGTGCCAGCAGGGTAGCTAATGAAAAACTGTTTTTT; CDR3 protein: CASRVANEKLFF
J gene: TRBJ2-1; clone size: .; D gene: TRBD2; V gene: TRBV4-1; CDR3 DNA: TGCGCCAGCAGCCCTGGGACTAGCGGGAGCTCCTACAATGAGCAGTTCTTC; CDR3 protein: CASSPGTSGSSYNEQFF
J gene: TRBJ2-7; clone size: .; D gene: .; V gene: TRBV5-1; CDR3 DNA: TGCGCCAGCAGGGCGCCGGGACTTTTGACCTACGAGCAGTACTTC; CDR3 protein: CASRAPGLLTYEQYF
J gene: TRBJ2-7; clone size: .; D gene: .; V gene: TRBV27; CDR3 DNA: TGTGCCAGCAGTTTATCCCTTGGTGGAGGCTACGAGCAGTACTTC; CDR3 protein: CASSLSLGGGYEQYF
J gene: TRBJ2-7; clone size: .; D gene: TRBD2; V gene: TRBV19; CDR3 DNA: TGTGCCAGTAGTGGACTAGCGGGAGAATACGAGCAGTACTTC; CDR3 protein: CASSGLAGEYEQYF
J gene: TRBJ2-7; clone size: .; D gene: TRBD1; V gene: TRBV7-6; CDR3 DNA: TGTGCCAGCAGCCTTCTACAGGGGAGTGGGTACGAGCAGTACTTC; CDR3 protein: CASSLLQGSGYEQYF
J gene: TRBJ1-2; clone size: few; D gene: .; V gene: TRBV29-1; CDR3 DNA: TGCAGCGCAACCCTGGAGGCCCCAGATGGCTACACCTTC; CDR3 protein: CSATLEAPDGYTF
J gene: TRBJ1-2; clone size: .; D gene: TRBD1; V gene: TRBV6-1; CDR3 DNA: TGTGCCAGCGGACAGGCGCCTAACTATGGCTACACCTTC; CDR3 protein: CASGQAPNYGYTF
J gene: TRBJ2-3; clone size: few; D gene: .; V gene: TRBV7-9; CDR3 DNA: TGTTCCAGCACCCGATGGGGGACTGAGAGATTAAGCACAGATACGCAGTATTTT; CDR3 protein: CSSTRWGTERLSTDTQYF
J gene: TRBJ2-7; clone size: .; D gene: TRBD2; V gene: TRBV18; CDR3 DNA: TGTGCCAGCTCACCCCAGCGGGAGTACGAGCAGTACTTC; CDR3 protein: CASSPQREYEQYF
J gene: TRBJ2-7; clone size: .; D gene: TRBD2; V gene: TRBV7-9; CDR3 DNA: TGTGCCAGCAGCCTCCGTAGCGGGAGTCCCGGCTACGAGCAGTACTTC; CDR3 protein: CASSLRSGSPGYEQYF
J gene: TRBJ2-3; clone size: .; D gene: .; V gene: TRBV13; CDR3 DNA: TGTGCCAGCAGCCGTAGCGGCTCCGGGGATACGCAGTATTTT; CDR3 protein: CASSRSGSGDTQYF
J gene: TRBJ2-2; clone size: .; D gene: .; V gene: TRBV5-4; CDR3 DNA: TGTGCCAGCAGCTTACCAGGGGTGGGCACCGGGGAGCTGTTTTTT; CDR3 protein: CASSLPGVGTGELFF
J gene: TRBJ1-1; clone size: .; D gene: .; V gene: TRBV19; CDR3 DNA: TGTGCCAGTAGTCTTCCCATTGCGGGTAAAGCTTTCTTT; CDR3 protein: CASSLPIAGKAFF
J gene: TRBJ1-2; clone size: .; D gene: .; V gene: TRBV4-1; CDR3 DNA: TGCGCCAGCAACCCAAATACAGGGACCTCCTATGGCTACACCTTC; CDR3 protein: CASNPNTGTSYGYTF
J gene: TRBJ2-5; clone size: once; D gene: .; V gene: TRBV6-1; CDR3 DNA: TGTGCCAGCAGTGAAGGCGGAGGGGAGACCCAGTACTTC; CDR3 protein: CASSEGGGETQYF
J gene: TRBJ1-1; clone size: .; D gene: TRBD1; V gene: TRBV27; CDR3 DNA: TGTGCCAGCAGTTCCTTACCTCGGACAGGCGTGAACACTGAAGCTTTCTTT; CDR3 protein: CASSSLPRTGVNTEAFF
J gene: TRBJ2-7; clone size: few; D gene: TRBD1; V gene: TRBV5-1; CDR3 DNA: TGCGCCAGCAGGGCCGGGACAGGGATAACCTACGAGCAGTACTTC; CDR3 protein: CASRAGTGITYEQYF
J gene: TRBJ2-1; clone size: once; D gene: TRBD2; V gene: TRBV7-9; CDR3 DNA: TGTTCCAGCAGCTTAGGCGGGAGCGGATACAATGAGCAGTTCTTC; CDR3 protein: CSSSLGGSGYNEQFF
J gene: TRBJ1-1; clone size: .; D gene: .; V gene: TRBV6-6; CDR3 DNA: TGTGCCAGCAGTTCCGGGGATGCCTTGGGCACTGAAGCTTTCTTT; CDR3 protein: CASSSGDALGTEAFF
J gene: TRBJ1-1; clone size: .; D gene: .; V gene: TRBV10-1; CDR3 DNA: TGCGCCAGCAAGGGACATATGAACACTGAAGCTTTCTTT; CDR3 protein: CASKGHMNTEAFF
J gene: TRBJ2-5; clone size: .; D gene: TRBD2; V gene: TRBV5-1; CDR3 DNA: TGCGCCAGCAGCTTAGGGACTAGCGGGAGTGAGACCCAGTACTTC; CDR3 protein: CASSLGTSGSETQYF
J gene: TRBJ2-5; clone size: .; D gene: .; V gene: TRBV5-1; CDR3 DNA: TGCGCCAGCAGCCCGCAGGGGAGTCAAGAGACCCAGTACTTC; CDR3 protein: CASSPQGSQETQYF
J gene: TRBJ2-7; clone size: .; D gene: .; V gene: TRBV15; CDR3 DNA: TGTGCCACCAGCGAAGCGACAGGCGTTCCCTACGAGCAGTACTTC; CDR3 protein: CATSEATGVPYEQYF
J gene: TRBJ1-1; clone size: few; D gene: .; V gene: TRBV5-1; CDR3 DNA: TGCGCCAGCAGCTTGGGGCAGGCAAACACTGAAGCTTTCTTT; CDR3 protein: CASSLGQANTEAFF
J gene: TRBJ1-1; clone size: .; D gene: .; V gene: TRBV9; CDR3 DNA: TGTGCCAGCAGCGTAGGTGGAGGCCCGGGCACTGAAGCTTTCTTT; CDR3 protein: CASSVGGGPGTEAFF
J gene: TRBJ2-3; clone size: .; D gene: .; V gene: TRBV6-5; CDR3 DNA: TGTGCCAGCAGTCCGCTACAGGGAATCACAGATACGCAGTATTTT; CDR3 protein: CASSPLQGITDTQYF
J gene: TRBJ2-2; clone size: .; D gene: .; V gene: TRBV6-5; CDR3 DNA: TGTGCCAGCACTCCCCCCGTGAACACCGGGGAGCTGTTTTTT; CDR3 protein: CASTPPVNTGELFF
J gene: TRBJ1-5; clone size: .; D gene: .; V gene: TRBV19; CDR3 DNA: TGTGCCAGTAGTTTCCTAAATCAGCCCCAGCATTTT; CDR3 protein: CASSFLNQPQHF
J gene: TRBJ1-1; clone size: few; D gene: TRBD1; V gene: TRBV13; CDR3 DNA: TGTGCCAGCAGCTTAGGAGGACAGGGGTTGTTCACTGAAGCTTTCTTT; CDR3 protein: CASSLGGQGLFTEAFF
J gene: TRBJ2-1; clone size: few; D gene: .; V gene: TRBV7-9; CDR3 DNA: TGTGCCAGCAGCTTAGACAGGAATGAGCAGTTCTTC; CDR3 protein: CASSLDRNEQFF
J gene: TRBJ2-7; clone size: .; D gene: TRBD1; V gene: TRBV27; CDR3 DNA: TGTGCCAGCAGTTCCGGACAGGGTTACGAGCAGTACTTC; CDR3 protein: CASSSGQGYEQYF
J gene: TRBJ2-7; clone size: .; D gene: .; V gene: TRBV7-9; CDR3 DNA: TGTGCCAGCAGCTTAGGGCAGATTTACGAGCAGTACTTC; CDR3 protein: CASSLGQIYEQYF
J gene: TRBJ1-5; clone size: few; D gene: TRBD1; V gene: TRBV7-2; CDR3 DNA: TGTGCCAGCAGTCTTGGACAGGGGTGGAATCAGCCCCAGCATTTT; CDR3 protein: CASSLGQGWNQPQHF
J gene: TRBJ1-1; clone size: .; D gene: .; V gene: TRBV29-1; CDR3 DNA: TGCAGCGTTGAGACATCCCAGGGAACTGAAGCTTTCTTT; CDR3 protein: CSVETSQGTEAFF
J gene: TRBJ2-7; clone size: .; D gene: TRBD2; V gene: TRBV2; CDR3 DNA: TGTGCCAGCAGTGGGCTAGCGGGAGGGCCCTACGAGCAGTACTTC; CDR3 protein: CASSGLAGGPYEQYF
J gene: TRBJ2-7; clone size: .; D gene: TRBD2; V gene: TRBV7-3; CDR3 DNA: TGTGCCAGCAGCCCCGGGGTAGCGGGATCCTACGAGCAGTACTTC; CDR3 protein: CASSPGVAGSYEQYF
J gene: TRBJ1-5; clone size: .; D gene: TRBD1; V gene: TRBV19; CDR3 DNA: TGTGCCAGTAGTAGGAACACAGGGGGGTATAGCAATCAGCCCCAGCATTTT; CDR3 protein: CASSRNTGGYSNQPQHF
J gene: TRBJ1-5; clone size: .; D gene: .; V gene: TRBV7-9; CDR3 DNA: TGTGCCAGCAGCTACGGACAGAATGGTCAGCCCCAGCATTTT; CDR3 protein: CASSYGQNGQPQHF
J gene: TRBJ2-3; clone size: .; D gene: .; V gene: TRBV2; CDR3 DNA: TGTGCCAGCAGTGTTCTAGGGGGGGGTACAGATACGCAGTATTTT; CDR3 protein: CASSVLGGGTDTQYF
J gene: TRBJ2-1; clone size: .; D gene: TRBD2; V gene: TRBV6-1; CDR3 DNA: TGTGCCAGCTACCGGACTAGCGGGAGCTACAATGAGCAGTTCTTC; CDR3 protein: CASYRTSGSYNEQFF
J gene: TRBJ2-1; clone size: .; D gene: TRBD2; V gene: TRBV5-1; CDR3 DNA: TGCGCCAGCAGCTTAGGGCTCAGCGGGAGGCCCTACAATGAGCAGTTCTTC; CDR3 protein: CASSLGLSGRPYNEQFF
J gene: TRBJ1-2; clone size: .; D gene: TRBD1; V gene: TRBV5-4; CDR3 DNA: TGTGCCAGCAGCTTGGAGGACAGGGGCTATGGCTACACCTTC; CDR3 protein: CASSLEDRGYGYTF
J gene: TRBJ2-7; clone size: .; D gene: TRBD1; V gene: TRBV7-6; CDR3 DNA: TGTGCCAGCAGCTTACAGGGGGCAACGTACGAGCAGTACTTC; CDR3 protein: CASSLQGATYEQYF